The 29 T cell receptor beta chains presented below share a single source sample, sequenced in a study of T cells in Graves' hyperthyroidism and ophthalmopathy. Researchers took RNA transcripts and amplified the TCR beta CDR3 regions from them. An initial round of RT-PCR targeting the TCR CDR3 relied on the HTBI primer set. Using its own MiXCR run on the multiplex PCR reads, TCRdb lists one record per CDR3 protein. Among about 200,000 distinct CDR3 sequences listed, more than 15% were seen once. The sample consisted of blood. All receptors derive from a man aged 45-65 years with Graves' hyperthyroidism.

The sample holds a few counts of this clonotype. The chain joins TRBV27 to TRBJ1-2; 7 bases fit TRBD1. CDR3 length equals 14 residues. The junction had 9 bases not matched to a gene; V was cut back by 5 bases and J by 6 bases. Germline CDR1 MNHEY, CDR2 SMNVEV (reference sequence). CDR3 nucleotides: TGTGCCAGCAGTCCTCTTGGAGGGGGCGATGGCTACACCTTC. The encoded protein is CASSPLGGGDGYTF.

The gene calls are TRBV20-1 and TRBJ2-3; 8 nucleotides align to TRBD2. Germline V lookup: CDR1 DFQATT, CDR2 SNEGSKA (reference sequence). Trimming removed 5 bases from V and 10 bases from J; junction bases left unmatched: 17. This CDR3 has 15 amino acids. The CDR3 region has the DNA TGCAGTGCTCCAATTAGCGGTCTCGGGGGGGGTGCGCAGTATTTT. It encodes CSAPISGLGGGAQYF.

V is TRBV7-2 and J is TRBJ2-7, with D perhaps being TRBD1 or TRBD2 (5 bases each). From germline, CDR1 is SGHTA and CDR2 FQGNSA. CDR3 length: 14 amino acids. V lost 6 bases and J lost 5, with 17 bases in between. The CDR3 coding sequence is TGTGCCAGCAGATACCAAGCGGCAGGGAACGAGCAGTACTTC. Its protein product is CASRYQAAGNEQYF.

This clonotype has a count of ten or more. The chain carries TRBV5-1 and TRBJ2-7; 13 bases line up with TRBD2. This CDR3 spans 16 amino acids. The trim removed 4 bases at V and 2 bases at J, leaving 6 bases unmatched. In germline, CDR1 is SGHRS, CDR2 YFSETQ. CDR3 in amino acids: CASSPGTSGATYEQYF. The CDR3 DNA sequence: TGCGCCAGCAGCCCGGGGACTAGCGGGGCCACCTACGAGCAGTACTTC.

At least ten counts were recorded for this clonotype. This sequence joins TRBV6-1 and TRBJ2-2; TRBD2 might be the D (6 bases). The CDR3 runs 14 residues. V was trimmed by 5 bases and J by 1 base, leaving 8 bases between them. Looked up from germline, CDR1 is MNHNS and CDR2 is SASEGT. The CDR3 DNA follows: TGTGCCAGCAGTCAGACTAGGAACACCGGGGAGCTGTTTTTT. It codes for CASSQTRNTGELFF.

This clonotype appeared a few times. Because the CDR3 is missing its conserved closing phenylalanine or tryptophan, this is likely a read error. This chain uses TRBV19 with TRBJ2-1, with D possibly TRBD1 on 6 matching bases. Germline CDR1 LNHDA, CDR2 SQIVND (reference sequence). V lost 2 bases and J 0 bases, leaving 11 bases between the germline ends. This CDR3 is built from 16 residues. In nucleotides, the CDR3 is TGTGCCAGTAGTATATTCGGACAGTCCTCCTACAATGAGCAGTTCCTC. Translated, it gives CASSIFGQSSYNEQFL.

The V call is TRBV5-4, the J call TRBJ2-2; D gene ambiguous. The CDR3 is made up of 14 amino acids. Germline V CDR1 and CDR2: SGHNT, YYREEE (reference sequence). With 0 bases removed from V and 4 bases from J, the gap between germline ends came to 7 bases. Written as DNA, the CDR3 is TGTGCCAGCAGCTTGGAATTCAGCACCGGGGAGCTGTTTTTT. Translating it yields CASSLEFSTGELFF. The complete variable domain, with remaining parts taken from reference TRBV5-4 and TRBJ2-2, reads ETGVTQSPTHLIKTRGQQVTLRCSSQSGHNTVSWYQQALGQGPQFIFQYYREEENGRGNFPPRFSGLQFPNYSSELNVNALELDDSALYLCASSLEFSTGELFFGEGSRLTVL.

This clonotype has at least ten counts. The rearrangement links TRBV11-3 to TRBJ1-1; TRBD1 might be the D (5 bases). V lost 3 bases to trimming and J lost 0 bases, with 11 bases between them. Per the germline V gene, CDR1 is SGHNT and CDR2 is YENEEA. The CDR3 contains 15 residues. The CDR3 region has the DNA TGTGCCAGCAGCTTTACCGGACAACTGAACACTGAAGCTTTCTTT. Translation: CASSFTGQLNTEAFF.

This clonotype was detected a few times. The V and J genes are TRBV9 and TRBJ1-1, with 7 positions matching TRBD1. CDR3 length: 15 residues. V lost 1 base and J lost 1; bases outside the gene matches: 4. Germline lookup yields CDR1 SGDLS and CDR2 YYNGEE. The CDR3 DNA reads TGTGCCAGCAGCGTATATACAGGGGCGAACACTGAAGCTTTCTTT. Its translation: CASSVYTGANTEAFF.

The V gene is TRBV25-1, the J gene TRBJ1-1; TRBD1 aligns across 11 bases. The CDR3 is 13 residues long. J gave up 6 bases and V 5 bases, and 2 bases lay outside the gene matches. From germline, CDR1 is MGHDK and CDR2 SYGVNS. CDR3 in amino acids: CASSWTGGSEAFF. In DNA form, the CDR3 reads TGTGCCAGCAGTTGGACAGGGGGCTCTGAAGCTTTCTTT.

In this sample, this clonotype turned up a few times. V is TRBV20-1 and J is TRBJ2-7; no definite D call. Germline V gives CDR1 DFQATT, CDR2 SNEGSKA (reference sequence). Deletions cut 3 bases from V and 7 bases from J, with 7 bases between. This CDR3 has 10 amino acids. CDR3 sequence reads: CSARHTEQYF. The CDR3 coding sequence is TGCAGTGCTAGGCACACTGAGCAGTACTTC.

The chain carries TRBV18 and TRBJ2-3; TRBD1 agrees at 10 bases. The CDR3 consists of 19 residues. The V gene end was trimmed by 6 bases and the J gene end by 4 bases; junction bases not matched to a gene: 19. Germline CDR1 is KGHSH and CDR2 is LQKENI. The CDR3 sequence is CASSPRPGSGTGAADTQYF. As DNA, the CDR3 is TGTGCCAGCTCCCCCAGACCGGGCTCCGGGACAGGGGCGGCAGATACGCAGTATTTT.

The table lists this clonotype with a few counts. CDR3: CATSDGYSNQETQYF. The CDR3 DNA sequence: TGTGCCACCAGTGACGGGTACTCAAACCAAGAGACCCAGTACTTC. The chain is built from TRBV24-1 and TRBJ2-5; D is uncertain. From germline, CDR1 is KGHDR and CDR2 SFDVKD. The length of the CDR3 is 15 residues. V was cut by 4 bases and J by 0 bases, with 11 bases left in between.

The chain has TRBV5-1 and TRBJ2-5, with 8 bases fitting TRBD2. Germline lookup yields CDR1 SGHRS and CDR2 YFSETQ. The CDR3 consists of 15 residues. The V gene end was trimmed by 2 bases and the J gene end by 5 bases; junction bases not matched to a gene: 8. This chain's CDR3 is CASSLAGTSGETQYF. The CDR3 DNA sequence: TGCGCCAGCAGCTTAGCCGGGACTAGTGGGGAGACCCAGTACTTC. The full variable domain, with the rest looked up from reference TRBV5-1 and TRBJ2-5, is KAGVTQTPRYLIKTRGQQVTLSCSPISGHRSVSWYQQTPGQGLQFLFEYFSETQRNKGNFPGRFSGRQFSNSRSEMNVSTLELGDSALYLCASSLAGTSGETQYFGPGTRLLVL.

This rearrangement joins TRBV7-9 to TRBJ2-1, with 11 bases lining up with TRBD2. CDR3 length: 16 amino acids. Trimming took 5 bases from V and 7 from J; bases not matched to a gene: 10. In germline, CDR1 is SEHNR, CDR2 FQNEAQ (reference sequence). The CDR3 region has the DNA TGTGCCAGCAGCCCCAGACTAGCGGGATCGGTTAATGAGCAGTTCTTC. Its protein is CASSPRLAGSVNEQFF.

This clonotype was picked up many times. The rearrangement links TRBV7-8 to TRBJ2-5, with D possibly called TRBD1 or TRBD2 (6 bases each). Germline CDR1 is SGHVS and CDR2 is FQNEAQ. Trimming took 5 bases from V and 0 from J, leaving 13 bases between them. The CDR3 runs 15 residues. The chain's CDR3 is CASSPGGSHQETQYF. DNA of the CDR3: TGTGCCAGCAGCCCCGGGGGCTCCCACCAAGAGACCCAGTACTTC.

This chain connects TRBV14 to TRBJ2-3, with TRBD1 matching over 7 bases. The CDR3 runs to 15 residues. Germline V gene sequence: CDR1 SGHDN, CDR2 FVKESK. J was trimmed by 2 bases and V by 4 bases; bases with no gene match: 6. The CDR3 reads CASSPIGTVTDTQYF. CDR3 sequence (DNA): TGTGCCAGCAGCCCGATAGGGACAGTCACAGATACGCAGTATTTT.

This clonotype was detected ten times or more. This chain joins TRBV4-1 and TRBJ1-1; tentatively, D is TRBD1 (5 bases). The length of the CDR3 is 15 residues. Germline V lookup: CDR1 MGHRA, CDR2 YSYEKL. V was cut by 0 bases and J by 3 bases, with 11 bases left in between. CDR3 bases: TGCGCCAGCAGCCAAGACGCGGGGGGTTACACTGAAGCTTTCTTT. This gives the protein CASSQDAGGYTEAFF.

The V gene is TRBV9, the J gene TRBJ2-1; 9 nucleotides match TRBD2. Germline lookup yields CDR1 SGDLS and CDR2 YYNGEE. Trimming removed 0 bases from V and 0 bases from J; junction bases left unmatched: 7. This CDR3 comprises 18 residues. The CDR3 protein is CASSVVPSGTSSYNEQFF. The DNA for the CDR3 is TGTGCCAGCAGCGTAGTGCCTAGCGGGACAAGCTCCTACAATGAGCAGTTCTTC.

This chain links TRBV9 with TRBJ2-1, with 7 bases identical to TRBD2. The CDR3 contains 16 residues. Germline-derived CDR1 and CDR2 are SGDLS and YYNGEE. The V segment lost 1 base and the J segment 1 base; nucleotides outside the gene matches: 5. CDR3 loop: CASSVQAGRSYNEQFF. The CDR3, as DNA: TGTGCCAGCAGCGTACAAGCGGGAAGGTCCTACAATGAGCAGTTCTTC. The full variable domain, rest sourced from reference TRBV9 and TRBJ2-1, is DSGVTQTPKHLITATGQRVTLRCSPRSGDLSVYWYQQSLDQGLQFLIQYYNGEERAKGNILERFSAQQFPDLHSELNLSSLELGDSALYFCASSVQAGRSYNEQFFGPGTRLTVL.

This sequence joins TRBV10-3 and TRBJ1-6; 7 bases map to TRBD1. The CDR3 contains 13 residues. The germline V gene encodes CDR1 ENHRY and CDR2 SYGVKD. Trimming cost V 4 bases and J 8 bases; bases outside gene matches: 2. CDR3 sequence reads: CAISGDSDSPLHF. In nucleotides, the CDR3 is TGTGCCATCAGTGGGGACAGTGATTCACCCCTCCACTTT.

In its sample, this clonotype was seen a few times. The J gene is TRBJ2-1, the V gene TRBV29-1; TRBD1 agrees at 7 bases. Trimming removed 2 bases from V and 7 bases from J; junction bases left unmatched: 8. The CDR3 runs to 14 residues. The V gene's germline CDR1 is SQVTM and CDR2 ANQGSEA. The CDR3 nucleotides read TGCAGCGTTGAATCCCTACAGGGGTTTAATGAGCAGTTCTTC. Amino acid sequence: CSVESLQGFNEQFF.

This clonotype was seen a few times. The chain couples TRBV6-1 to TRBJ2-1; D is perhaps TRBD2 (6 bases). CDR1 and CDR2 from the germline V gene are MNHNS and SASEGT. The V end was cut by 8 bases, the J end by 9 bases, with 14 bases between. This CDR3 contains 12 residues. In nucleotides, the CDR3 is TGTGCCAGCCGGAGGGCCGATAGTGAGCAGTTCTTC. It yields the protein CASRRADSEQFF.

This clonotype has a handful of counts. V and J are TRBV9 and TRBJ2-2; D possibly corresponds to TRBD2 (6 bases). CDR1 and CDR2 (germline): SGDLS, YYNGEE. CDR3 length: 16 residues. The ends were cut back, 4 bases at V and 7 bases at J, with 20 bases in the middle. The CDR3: CASSPRGSGGSGELFF. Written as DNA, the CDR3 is TGTGCCAGCAGCCCCCGGGGTAGCGGCGGTAGCGGGGAGCTGTTTTTT.

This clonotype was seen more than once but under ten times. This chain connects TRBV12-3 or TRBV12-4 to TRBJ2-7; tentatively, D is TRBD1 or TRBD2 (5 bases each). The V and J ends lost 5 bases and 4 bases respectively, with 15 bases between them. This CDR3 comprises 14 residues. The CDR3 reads CASSPGTDLYEQYF. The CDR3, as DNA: TGTGCCAGCAGTCCCGGGACGGATCTTTACGAGCAGTACTTC.

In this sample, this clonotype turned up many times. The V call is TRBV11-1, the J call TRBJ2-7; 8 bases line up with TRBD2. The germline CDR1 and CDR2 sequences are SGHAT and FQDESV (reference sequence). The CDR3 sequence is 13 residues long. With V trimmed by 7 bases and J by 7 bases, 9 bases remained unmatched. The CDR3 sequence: CASNPGGPGEQYF. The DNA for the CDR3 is TGTGCCAGCAATCCGGGAGGGCCGGGGGAGCAGTACTTC.

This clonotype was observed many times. DNA for the CDR3: TGTGCCAGCAGTAAACGGGTAGGGGGCGACGAGCAGTACTTC. Translation: CASSKRVGGDEQYF. The rearrangement links TRBV6-2 or TRBV6-3 to TRBJ2-7; 7 bases match TRBD1. In germline, CDR1 is MNHEY, CDR2 SVGEGT. Unmatched junction bases numbered 9, after V lost 5 bases and J lost 5 bases. This CDR3 is built from 14 residues.

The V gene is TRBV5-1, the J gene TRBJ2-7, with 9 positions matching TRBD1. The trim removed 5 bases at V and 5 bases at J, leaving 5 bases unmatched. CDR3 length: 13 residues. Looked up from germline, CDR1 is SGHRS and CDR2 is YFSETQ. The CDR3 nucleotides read TGCGCCAGCAGATCCACAGGGGGCGACGAGCAGTACTTC. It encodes CASRSTGGDEQYF. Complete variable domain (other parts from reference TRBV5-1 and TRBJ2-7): KAGVTQTPRYLIKTRGQQVTLSCSPISGHRSVSWYQQTPGQGLQFLFEYFSETQRNKGNFPGRFSGRQFSNSRSEMNVSTLELGDSALYLCASRSTGGDEQYFGPGTRLTVT.

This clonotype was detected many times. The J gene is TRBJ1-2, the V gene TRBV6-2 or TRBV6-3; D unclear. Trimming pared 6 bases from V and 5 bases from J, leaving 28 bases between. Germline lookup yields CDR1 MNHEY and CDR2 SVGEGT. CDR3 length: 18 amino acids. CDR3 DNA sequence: TGTGCCAGCAGCACCGGACGCCGCCCTAGGATTTTGTCGTATGGCTACACCTTC. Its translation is CASSTGRRPRILSYGYTF.